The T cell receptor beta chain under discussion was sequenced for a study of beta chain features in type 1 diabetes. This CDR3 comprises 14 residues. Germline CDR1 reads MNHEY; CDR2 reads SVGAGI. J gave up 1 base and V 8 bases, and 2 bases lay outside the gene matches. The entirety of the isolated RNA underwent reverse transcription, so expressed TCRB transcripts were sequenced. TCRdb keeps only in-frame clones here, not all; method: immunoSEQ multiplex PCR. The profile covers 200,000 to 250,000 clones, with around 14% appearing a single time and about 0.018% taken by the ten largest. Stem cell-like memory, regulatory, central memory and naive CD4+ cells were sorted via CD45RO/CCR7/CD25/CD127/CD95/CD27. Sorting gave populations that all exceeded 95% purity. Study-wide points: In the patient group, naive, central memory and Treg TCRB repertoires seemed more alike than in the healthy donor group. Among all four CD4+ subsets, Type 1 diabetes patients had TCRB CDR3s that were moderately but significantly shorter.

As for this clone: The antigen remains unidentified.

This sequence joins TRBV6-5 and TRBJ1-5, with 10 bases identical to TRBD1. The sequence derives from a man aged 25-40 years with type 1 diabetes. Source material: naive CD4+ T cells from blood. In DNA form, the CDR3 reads TGTGCCAGCGGGACAGGGGCGAGCAATCAGCCCCAGCATTTT. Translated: CASGTGASNQPQHF.